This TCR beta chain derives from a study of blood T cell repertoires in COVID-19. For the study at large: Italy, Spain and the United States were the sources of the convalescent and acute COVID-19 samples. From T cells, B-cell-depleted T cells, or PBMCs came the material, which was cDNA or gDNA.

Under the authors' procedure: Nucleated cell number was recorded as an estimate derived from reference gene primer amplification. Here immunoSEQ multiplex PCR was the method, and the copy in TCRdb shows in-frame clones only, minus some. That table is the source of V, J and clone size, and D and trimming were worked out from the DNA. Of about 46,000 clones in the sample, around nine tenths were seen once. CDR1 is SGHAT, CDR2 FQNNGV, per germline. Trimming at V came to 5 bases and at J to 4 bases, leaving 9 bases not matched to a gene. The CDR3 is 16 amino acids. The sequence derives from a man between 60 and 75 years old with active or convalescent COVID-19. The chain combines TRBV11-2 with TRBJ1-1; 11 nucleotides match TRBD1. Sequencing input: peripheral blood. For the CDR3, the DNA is TGTGCCAGCAGCCCAGCGGACAGGGGGCGCCCCACTGAAGCTTTCTTT. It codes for CASSPADRGRPTEAFF.